This TCR beta chain was recovered during a study of blood T cell repertoires in COVID-19. On the study more broadly: The analysed material was cDNA or gDNA that came from T cells, B-cell-depleted T cells, or PBMCs.

This clone occurred once. The CDR3 extends over 15 amino acids. Between the trimmed V and J ends, which lost 2 bases and 0 bases, there was a span of 8 bases. Germline CDR1 reads SGDLS; CDR2 reads YYNGEE. Clones were sequenced by immunoSEQ multiplex PCR, and TCRdb holds only the in-frame ones, with some missing. Of some 320,000 clones in the sample, 90% are singletons; the top ten hold around 2.5%. The sequence was collected from a man in his sixties who had recovered from COVID-19. The rearrangement links TRBV9 to TRBJ2-2; D unclear. The specimen sequenced was PBMCs or T cells enriched from blood (not recorded which). The chain's CDR3 is CASSVFSTNTGELFF. CDR3 sequence (DNA): TGTGCCAGCAGCGTGTTTAGCACGAACACCGGGGAGCTGTTTTTT. Full variable domain (rest looked up from reference TRBV9 and TRBJ2-2): DSGVTQTPKHLITATGQRVTLRCSPRSGDLSVYWYQQSLDQGLQFLIQYYNGEERAKGNILERFSAQQFPDLHSELNLSSLELGDSALYFCASSVFSTNTGELFFGEGSRLTVL.